Following are 31 T cell receptor delta chains from one sample sequenced in a study of gamma-delta chains in newborns, infants, children. TCRdb re-identified clones in the reads via CATT. Of fewer than 3,000 delta-chain clones in the sample, 35% to 55% were seen once. The sample consisted of blood, taken at baseline. The receptors were sampled from a child who received the measles vaccine.

The chain links TRDV1 to TRDJ1; weak D call: TRDD2 (5 bases). CDR3 length: 18 amino acids. Trimming pared 3 bases from V and 10 bases from J, leaving 30 bases between. Germline-derived CDR1 and CDR2 are TSWWSYY and QGS. CDR3 protein: CALGEGIMIFPTPSGLIF. The CDR3 region has the DNA TGTGCTCTTGGGGAGGGAATAATGATTTTCCCTACACCGAGTGGACTCATCTTT.

For this clone: This may arise from a read error, as a much more abundant clone is one base away. Other nucleotide sequences from this sample produce the same CDR3. This sequence joins TRAV29/DV5 and TRDJ1, with 9 nucleotides matching TRDD3. CDR1 is NSMFDY, CDR2 ISSIKDK, per germline. The CDR3 is made up of 21 amino acids. The CDR3 here is CAASGNSYPLYWGTHTDKLIF. The CDR3 DNA follows: TGTGCAGCAAGCGGGAATTCCTACCCTCTGTACTGGGGGACCCACACTGATAAACTCATCTTT.

The rearrangement uses TRDV1 and TRDJ1; 9 bases are shared with TRDD3. Germline CDR1 reads TSWWSYY; CDR2 reads QGS. The ends lost 0 bases at V and 3 bases at J; junction bases unmatched: 17. The CDR3 is 20 amino acids. This CDR3 is CALGELGNLRGDTFSDKLIF. CDR3 DNA sequence: TGTGCTCTTGGGGAACTAGGAAACCTACGAGGGGATACGTTTTCCGATAAACTCATCTTT.

V usage is TRDV3 and J usage is TRDJ1, with TRDD3 matching 11 bases. This CDR3 region has 23 residues. J lost 0 bases, V lost 4 bases, and 31 bases had no gene match. Germline lookup yields CDR1 TVYSNPD and CDR2 GDNSRS (reference sequence). CDR3 region: CASKGFGGYAAPRHQTYTDKLIF. The CDR3 DNA reads as TGTGCCTCTAAAGGGTTTGGGGGATACGCAGCTCCGCGACACCAAACGTACACCGATAAACTCATCTTT.

This clone was seen only a few times. J is TRDJ1 and V is TRAV29/DV5; 7 bases fit TRDD3. The V gene's germline CDR1 is NSMFDY and CDR2 ISSIKDK. There are 17 residues in the CDR3. V was pared by 0 bases and J by 0 bases, with 11 bases of the junction left unmatched. The CDR3 is CAASAGDILSYTDKLIF. In DNA form, the CDR3 reads TGTGCAGCAAGCGCCGGGGATATTCTATCGTACACCGATAAACTCATCTTT.

This clone was observed a few times. This sequence joins TRDV1 and TRDJ1, with 13 bases fitting TRDD3. There are 22 residues in the CDR3. Germline values: CDR1 TSWWSYY, CDR2 QGS. The junction had 20 bases not matched to a gene; V was cut back by 1 base and J by 3 bases. Written as DNA, the CDR3 is TGTGCTCTTGGGGAACCCCCTCCTACCCCTTCGTACTGGGGGATACGCCCCGATAAACTCATCTTT. As protein: CALGEPPPTPSYWGIRPDKLIF.

The chain combines TRDV2 with TRDJ3; 9 bases align to TRDD3. The CDR3 is 18 amino acids. V shed 1 base and J 21 bases; nucleotides not matched to a gene: 24. Per germline, CDR1 GEAIGNYY and CDR2 EKD. DNA for the CDR3: TGTGCCTGTGACACTGTGGGGGATAGTTCCTGGGACACCCGACAGGCGTTTTTC. This translates into CACDTVGDSSWDTRQAFF.

CDR3 residues: CALGDKPSYWTGGYGKLIF. The CDR3 DNA is TGTGCTCTTGGGGACAAACCTTCCTACTGGACTGGGGGATACGGTAAACTCATCTTT. The chain combines TRDV1 with TRDJ1; 13 bases map to TRDD3. The CDR3 has 19 residues. In germline, CDR1 is TSWWSYY, CDR2 QGS. V lost 3 bases, J lost 7 bases, and 17 bases stayed unmatched.

For this clone: A much larger clone differs by one base, so this may be a read error. Other DNA sequences from this sample encode an identical CDR3 as well. The chain employs TRDV3 and TRDJ1; perhaps TRDD3 as D (6 bases). Trimming left V 0 bases short and J 5 bases short, with 13 bases between. Germline assignment: CDR1 TVYSNPD and CDR2 GDNSRS (reference sequence). The CDR3 totals 13 residues. CDR3 coding DNA: TGTGCCTTTAGTATCGGGGATGGGGATAAACTCATCTTT. Its translation: CAFSIGDGDKLIF. The full variable domain, rest sourced from reference TRDV3 and TRDJ1, is CDKVTQSSPDQTVASGSEVVLLCTYDTVYSNPDLFWYRIRPDYSFQFVFYGDNSRSEGADFTQGRFSVKHILTQKAFHLVISPVRTEDSATYYCAFSIGDGDKLIFGKGTRVTVEP.

This clone is judged large (0.1 to 1%). It is unclear where the CDR3 begins or ends on the DNA, so no DNA is shown, and the CDR3 is as TCRdb lists it. At the DNA level, this CDR3 is encoded by other sequences in the same sample as well. The gene calls are TRAV29/DV5 and TRDJ3; the table's D gene call, TRDD3, was not cross checked with the DNA. The CDR3 is made up of 21 amino acids, end residues included. CDR1 and CDR2 (germline): NSMFDY, ISSIKDK. The CDR3: CSVLLCSKQLGSSWDTRQMFF.

About this clone itself: With a much larger clone just one base away, this may be a read error. The identical CDR3 is also encoded by other nucleotide sequences in the sample. The CDR3 DNA is TGTGCTCTTGGGGAGCTGCCCTACCCTTACTGGCTGGGGTACGGGTACACCGATAAACTCATCTTT. This gives the protein CALGELPYPYWLGYGYTDKLIF. This chain links TRDV1 with TRDJ1; tentatively, D is TRDD3 (6 bases). The CDR3 spans 22 residues. The germline V and J ends were trimmed by 3 bases and 0 bases, with 32 bases remaining between them. In germline, CDR1 is TSWWSYY, CDR2 QGS.

In this sample, this clone turned up once. The sample carries other DNA sequences with the same CDR3. The gene calls are TRDV1 and TRDJ1, with 11 bases that match TRDD3. Trimming took 1 base from V and 0 from J; bases not matched to a gene: 43. Germline CDR1 reads TSWWSYY; CDR2 reads QGS. This CDR3 contains 30 residues. The DNA of the CDR3 is TGTGCTCTTGGGGAACCACCCAAGCACTTTCCCTTTCCTCTCGCTCAGCTCCTGGGGGATACCCGATTATACACCGATAAACTCATCTTT. The encoded protein is CALGEPPKHFPFPLAQLLGDTRLYTDKLIF.

Of note for this clone: A much larger clone differs by one base, so this may be a read error. Distinct nucleotide sequences in the sample also encode this CDR3. The chain is built from TRAV29/DV5 and TRDJ1, with 8 bases that match TRDD3. This CDR3 region has 22 residues. Germline lookup yields CDR1 NSMFDY and CDR2 ISSIKDK. The ends lost 0 bases at V and 8 bases at J; junction bases unmatched: 33. The CDR3 DNA is TGTGCAGCAAGCGGATCCTCCTTCCGCCGATCGGGGGATAAGGGATGGTCAAGAAAACTCATCTTT. Translated: CAASGSSFRRSGDKGWSRKLIF.

In the case of this clone: This probably arose from a read error, given a far larger clone one base away. The J gene is TRDJ1, the V gene TRDV1; 7 bases are a match to TRDD3. The germline V gene has CDR1 TSWWSYY and CDR2 QGS. The V and J ends lost 0 bases and 7 bases, in that order; junction bases with no gene match: 17. The CDR3 spans 18 residues. CDR3 sequence: CALGELALTVLGRVKLIF. CDR3 DNA sequence: TGTGCTCTTGGGGAACTAGCTCTTACAGTACTGGGGAGGGTTAAACTCATCTTT.

With respect to this clone: No DNA is shown, since the ends of the CDR3 on it are uncertain; the CDR3 is the one TCRdb lists. The chain is built from TRAV29/DV5 and TRDJ1; the table calls TRDD3, which could not be checked here. The CDR3 contains 24 residues when both ends are counted. Looked up from germline, CDR1 is NSMFDY and CDR2 is ISSIKDK. The CDR3 loop is CSVLLCSKLGSLPNWGYRIDKLIF.

In its sample, this clone was seen a few times. The genes are TRDV1 and TRDJ1; TRDD3 matches at 10 bases. The CDR3 runs to 23 residues. V trimming: 4 bases; J trimming: 0 bases; junction bases outside the gene matches: 26. Germline CDR1 and CDR2: TSWWSYY and QGS. CDR3 coding DNA: TGTGCTCTTGGGGGGTTCAATTCCTACACCTTTGTACTGGGGGATTCTTACACCGATAAACTCATCTTT. Translating it yields CALGGFNSYTFVLGDSYTDKLIF.

This clone was seen only a few times. V and J are TRDV2 and TRDJ3, with 12 bases lining up with TRDD3. From germline, CDR1 is GEAIGNYY and CDR2 EKD. The CDR3 runs to 20 residues. J gave up 0 bases and V 3 bases, and 8 bases lay outside the gene matches. As DNA, the CDR3 is TGTGCCTGTGACTCCTACTGGGGGATACCTAGCTCCTGGGACACCCGACAGATGTTTTTC. Protein: CACDSYWGIPSSWDTRQMFF.

The chain links TRDV1 to TRDJ1; a weak D match, TRDD3 (5 bases). CDR1 is TSWWSYY, CDR2 QGS, per germline. This CDR3 spans 21 amino acids. V was clipped by 2 bases and J by 6 bases, with 34 bases between them. CDR3 protein: CALGENDASFPVIRAGNKLIF. The DNA for the CDR3 is TGTGCTCTTGGGGAAAATGACGCTTCGTTCCCTGTGATTCGTGCTGGGAATAAACTCATCTTT.

On this clone: Other DNA variants within this sample encode the same CDR3. The genes are TRDV1 and TRDJ1; D is possibly TRDD3 (5 bases). This CDR3 has 22 amino acids. The germline V gene has CDR1 TSWWSYY and CDR2 QGS. The V end was cut by 2 bases, the J end by 3 bases, with 34 bases between. The CDR3: CALGEFGLGLAERRIGPDKLIF. The CDR3 DNA is TGTGCTCTTGGGGAATTCGGCCTGGGTCTTGCGGAGAGGCGGATTGGTCCCGATAAACTCATCTTT.

This clone appeared a few times. The chain is built from TRDV1 and TRDJ1; TRDD2 matches at 7 bases. The ends lost 7 bases at V and 0 bases at J; junction bases unmatched: 11. CDR3 size: 16 residues. Germline values: CDR1 TSWWSYY, CDR2 QGS. The CDR3 here is CALAPSSSLYTDKLIF. The CDR3 region has the DNA TGTGCTCTTGCCCCTTCCTCCTCCCTCTACACCGATAAACTCATCTTT.

In this sample, this clone is large. The sample holds other DNA sequences that translate to the same CDR3. The chain uses TRDV2 and TRDJ1; 8 nucleotides line up with TRDD3. J lost 0 bases, V lost 2 bases, and 7 bases had no gene match. CDR1 is GEAIGNYY and CDR2 is EKD in the germline V gene. The CDR3 covers 16 residues. This CDR3 is CACDMGDPKYTDKLIF. In nucleotides, the CDR3 is TGTGCCTGTGACATGGGGGATCCAAAGTACACCGATAAACTCATCTTT.

In regard to this clone: A single base separates this from a much larger clone, so it may be a read error. The chain couples TRAV29/DV5 to TRDJ1, with 7 bases aligning to TRDD2. Germline CDR1 and CDR2: NSMFDY and ISSIKDK. CDR3 length: 20 residues. Trimming at V came to 1 base and at J to 0 bases, leaving 21 bases not matched to a gene. The CDR3 nucleotides are TGTGCAGCAAGCAGTTTCCGTTCCTACGGGGCTGGGTTCTACACCGATAAACTCATCTTT. As protein: CAASSFRSYGAGFYTDKLIF. The full variable domain, with the rest looked up from reference TRAV29/DV5 and TRDJ1, is DQQVKQNSPSLSVQEGRISILNCDYTNSMFDYFLWYKKYPAEGPTFLISISSIKDKNEDGRFTVFLNKSAKHLSLHIVPSQPGDSAVYFCAASSFRSYGAGFYTDKLIFGKGTRVTVEP.

This clone was observed a few times. V usage is TRDV1 and J usage is TRDJ1; TRDD3 matches 10 bases. The CDR3 covers 17 residues. V lost 2 bases, J lost 4 bases, and 10 bases stayed unmatched. The germline CDR1 and CDR2 sequences are TSWWSYY and QGS. CDR3 protein: CALGEYMVGGYGDKLIF. The CDR3 DNA sequence: TGTGCTCTTGGGGAATATATGGTGGGGGGATACGGCGATAAACTCATCTTT.

CDR3 DNA: TGTGCCTTTCACTTCCTACCCGGACCCTGGGGACACGGTTCCTACACCGATAAACTCATCTTT. It is translated as CAFHFLPGPWGHGSYTDKLIF. V and J are TRDV3 and TRDJ1; 8 positions match TRDD2. J gave up 0 bases and V 2 bases, and 26 bases lay outside the gene matches. Germline assignment: CDR1 TVYSNPD and CDR2 GDNSRS (reference sequence). CDR3 size: 21 residues.

This clone has just a few counts. The chain recombines TRDV1 with TRDJ1, with TRDD3 identical over 8 bases. The germline V gene encodes CDR1 TSWWSYY and CDR2 QGS. The CDR3 contains 18 residues. The ends lost 4 bases at V and 0 bases at J; junction bases unmatched: 13. CDR3 protein: CALGGVGGLPKYTDKLIF. For the CDR3, the DNA is TGTGCTCTTGGGGGAGTTGGGGGATTGCCTAAATACACCGATAAACTCATCTTT.

With regard to this clone: A much larger clone lies a single base off, so this may be a read error. Different DNA sequences within this sample yield the same CDR3. This rearrangement joins TRDV2 to TRDJ1, with 8 bases lining up with TRDD3. From germline, CDR1 is GEAIGNYY and CDR2 EKD. The V gene end was trimmed by 2 bases and the J gene end by 0 bases; junction bases not matched to a gene: 7. CDR3 length: 16 residues. CDR3 loop: CACDMGDPKYTDKLIF. CDR3 nucleotide sequence: TGTGCCTGTGACATGGGGGATCCGAAGTACACCGATAAACTCATCTTT.

The chain couples TRDV1 to TRDJ1, with TRDD3 identical over 7 bases. The V gene end was trimmed by 0 bases and the J gene end by 4 bases; junction bases not matched to a gene: 29. Per germline, CDR1 TSWWSYY and CDR2 QGS. CDR3 length: 23 amino acids. CDR3 DNA: TGTGCTCTTGGGGAACTTATAGCACGGGCCCTCGGGGGGATGAATGTAGTAGACGATAAACTCATCTTT. This translates into CALGELIARALGGMNVVDDKLIF.

To note about this clone: This may come from a read error, since a much larger clone is one base off. The CDR3 loop is CALGDRPSYFSLGVRAWDTRQMFF. The DNA for the CDR3 is TGTGCTCTTGGGGACCGGCCTTCCTACTTCTCTCTGGGGGTCCGCGCCTGGGACACCCGACAGATGTTTTTC. The V and J genes are TRDV1 and TRDJ3; 9 positions agree with TRDD2. This CDR3 has 24 amino acids. The ends lost 3 bases at V and 2 bases at J; junction bases unmatched: 23. CDR1 TSWWSYY and CDR2 QGS come from the germline V gene.

The chain combines TRDV1 with TRDJ1, with a tentative D call TRDD3 (7 bases). Trimming took 0 bases from V and 0 from J, leaving 23 bases between them. This CDR3 comprises 20 residues. Germline CDR1 and CDR2: TSWWSYY and QGS. The DNA for the CDR3 is TGTGCTCTTGGGGAACTCTGTCCCCTCCTACTGGGGTGGTACACCGATAAACTCATCTTT. Amino acid sequence: CALGELCPLLLGWYTDKLIF.

The J gene is TRDJ1, the V gene TRDV1; 8 bases align to TRDD3. V dropped 4 bases and J dropped 0; count of bases not matched to a gene: 22. Per germline, CDR1 TSWWSYY and CDR2 QGS. This CDR3 is 21 amino acids long. The CDR3 loop is CALGVLLPAGTGGSYTDKLIF. CDR3 nucleotides: TGTGCTCTTGGGGTACTACTTCCTGCCGGTACTGGGGGGTCGTACACCGATAAACTCATCTTT.

The table lists this clone with a few counts. J is TRDJ1 and V is TRAV29/DV5; D is perhaps TRDD2 (9 bases). CDR1 is NSMFDY and CDR2 is ISSIKDK in the germline V gene. V was trimmed by 1 base and J by 1 base, leaving 38 bases between them. The CDR3 has 23 amino acids. The CDR3 sequence is CAASLSPTFLPGDILRSTDKLIF. The DNA for the CDR3 is TGTGCAGCAAGCTTAAGTCCAACCTTCCTACCGGGGGATATCCTTCGGTCCACCGATAAACTCATCTTT.